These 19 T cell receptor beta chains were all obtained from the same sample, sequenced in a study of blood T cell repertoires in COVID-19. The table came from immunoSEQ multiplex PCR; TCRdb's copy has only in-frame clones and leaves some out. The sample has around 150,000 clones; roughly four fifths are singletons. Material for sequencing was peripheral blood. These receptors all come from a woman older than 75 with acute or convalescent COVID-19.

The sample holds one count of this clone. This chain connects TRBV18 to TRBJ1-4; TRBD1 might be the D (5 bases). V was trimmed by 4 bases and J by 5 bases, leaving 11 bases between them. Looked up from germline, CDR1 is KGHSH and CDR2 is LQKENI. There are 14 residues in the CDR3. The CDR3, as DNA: TGTGCCAGCTCACTTTCAGGGTCAAATGAAAAACTGTTTTTT. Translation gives CASSLSGSNEKLFF.

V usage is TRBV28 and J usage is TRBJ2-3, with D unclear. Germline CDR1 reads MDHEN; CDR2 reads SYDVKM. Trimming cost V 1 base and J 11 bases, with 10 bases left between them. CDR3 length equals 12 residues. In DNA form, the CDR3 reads TGTGCCAGCAGTTTATTCGGTAACGGGCAGTATTTT. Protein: CASSLFGNGQYF.

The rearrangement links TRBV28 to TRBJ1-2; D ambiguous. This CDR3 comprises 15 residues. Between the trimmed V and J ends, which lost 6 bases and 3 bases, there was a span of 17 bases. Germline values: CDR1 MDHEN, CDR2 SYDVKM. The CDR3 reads CASSGLVRPYYGYTF. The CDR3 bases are TGTGCCAGCAGCGGACTCGTGCGGCCGTACTATGGCTACACCTTC.

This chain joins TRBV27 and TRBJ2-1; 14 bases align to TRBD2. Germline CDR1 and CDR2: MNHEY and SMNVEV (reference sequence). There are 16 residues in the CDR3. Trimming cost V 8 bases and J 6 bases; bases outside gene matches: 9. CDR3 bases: TGTGCCAGCCGACGGCCGGGACTAGCGGGAGTCAATGAGCAGTTCTTC. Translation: CASRRPGLAGVNEQFF.

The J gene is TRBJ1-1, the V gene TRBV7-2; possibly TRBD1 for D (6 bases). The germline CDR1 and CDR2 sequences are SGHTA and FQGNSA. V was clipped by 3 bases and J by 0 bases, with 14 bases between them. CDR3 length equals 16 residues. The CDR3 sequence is CASSFLTGQLNTEAFF. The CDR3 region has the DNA TGTGCCAGCAGCTTCTTGACAGGCCAATTGAACACTGAAGCTTTCTTT.

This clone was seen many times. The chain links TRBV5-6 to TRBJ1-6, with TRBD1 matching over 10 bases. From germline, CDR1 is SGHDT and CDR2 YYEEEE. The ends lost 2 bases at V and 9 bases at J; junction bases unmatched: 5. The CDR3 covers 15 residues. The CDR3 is CASSFDRGRVSPLHF. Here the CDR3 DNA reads TGTGCCAGCAGCTTCGACAGGGGGCGCGTTTCACCCCTCCACTTT.

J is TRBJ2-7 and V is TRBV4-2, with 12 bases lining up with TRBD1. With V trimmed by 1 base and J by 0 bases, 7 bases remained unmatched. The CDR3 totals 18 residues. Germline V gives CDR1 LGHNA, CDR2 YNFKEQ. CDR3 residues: CASSQGGQGAAFSYEQYF. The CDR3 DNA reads TGTGCCAGCAGCCAAGGGGGACAGGGGGCAGCCTTCTCCTACGAGCAGTACTTC.

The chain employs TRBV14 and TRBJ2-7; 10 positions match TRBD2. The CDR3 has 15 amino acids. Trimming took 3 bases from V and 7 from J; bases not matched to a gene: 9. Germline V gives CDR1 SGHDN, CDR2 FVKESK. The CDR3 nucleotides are TGTGCCAGCAGCCAGCTACTAGCGGGAAGTGGAGAGCAGTACTTC. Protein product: CASSQLLAGSGEQYF.

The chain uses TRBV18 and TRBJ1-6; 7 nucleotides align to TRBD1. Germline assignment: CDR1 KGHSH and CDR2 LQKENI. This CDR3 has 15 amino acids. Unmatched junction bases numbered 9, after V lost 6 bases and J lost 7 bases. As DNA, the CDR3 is TGTGCCAGCTCGTACCGGGACAGCCTCAATTCACCCCTCCACTTT. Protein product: CASSYRDSLNSPLHF.

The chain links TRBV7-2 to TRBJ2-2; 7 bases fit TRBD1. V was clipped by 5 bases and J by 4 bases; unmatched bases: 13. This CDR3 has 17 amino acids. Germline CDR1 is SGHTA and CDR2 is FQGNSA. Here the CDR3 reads CASSERTGFSLTGELFF. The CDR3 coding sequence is TGTGCCAGCAGCGAACGGACAGGATTTTCTCTCACCGGGGAGCTGTTTTTT.

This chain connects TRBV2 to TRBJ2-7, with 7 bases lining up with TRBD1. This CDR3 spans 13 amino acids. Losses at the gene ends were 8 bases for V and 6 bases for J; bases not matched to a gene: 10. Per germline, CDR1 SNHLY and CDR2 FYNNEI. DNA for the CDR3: TGTGCCAGCGCTAGGGGGCAATGGGGCGAGCAGTACTTC. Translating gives CASARGQWGEQYF.

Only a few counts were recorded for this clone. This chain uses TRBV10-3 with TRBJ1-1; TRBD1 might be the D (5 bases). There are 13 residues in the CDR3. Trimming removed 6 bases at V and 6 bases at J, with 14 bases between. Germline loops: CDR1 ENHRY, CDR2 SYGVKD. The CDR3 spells CAISEGGTAEAFF. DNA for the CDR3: TGTGCCATCAGCGAGGGAGGGACCGCTGAAGCTTTCTTT.

The CDR3 loop is CASSPLGQGKMGRYNSPLHF. DNA for the CDR3: TGTGCCAGCTCACCCCTGGGACAGGGAAAGATGGGGCGTTATAATTCACCCCTCCACTTT. The rearrangement uses TRBV18 and TRBJ1-6, with 9 nucleotides matching TRBD1. V gave up 3 bases and J gave up 4 bases; unmatched junction bases: 16. This CDR3 is built from 20 residues. CDR1 and CDR2 from the germline V gene are KGHSH and LQKENI.

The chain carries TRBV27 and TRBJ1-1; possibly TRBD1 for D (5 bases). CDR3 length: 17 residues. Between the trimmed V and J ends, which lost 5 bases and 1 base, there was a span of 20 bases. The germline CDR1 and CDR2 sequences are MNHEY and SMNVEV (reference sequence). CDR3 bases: TGTGCCAGCAGTGCCAGACAGCCTCCTTATTCGAACACTGAAGCTTTCTTT. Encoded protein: CASSARQPPYSNTEAFF.

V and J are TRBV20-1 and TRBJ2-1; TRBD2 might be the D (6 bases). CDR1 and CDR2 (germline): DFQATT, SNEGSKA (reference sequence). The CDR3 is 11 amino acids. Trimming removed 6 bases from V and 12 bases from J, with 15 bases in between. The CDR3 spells CSALSRRGQFF. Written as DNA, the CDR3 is TGCAGTGCCCTCTCGCGGAGGGGGCAGTTCTTC.

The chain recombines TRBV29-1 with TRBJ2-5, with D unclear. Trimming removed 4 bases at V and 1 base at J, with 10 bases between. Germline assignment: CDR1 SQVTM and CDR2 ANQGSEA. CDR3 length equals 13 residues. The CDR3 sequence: CSVGLGSQETQYF. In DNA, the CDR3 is TGCAGCGTTGGTTTGGGCAGCCAAGAGACCCAGTACTTC.

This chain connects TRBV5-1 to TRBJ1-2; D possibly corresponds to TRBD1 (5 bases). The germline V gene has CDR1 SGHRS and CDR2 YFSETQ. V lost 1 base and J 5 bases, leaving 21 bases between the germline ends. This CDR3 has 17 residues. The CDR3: CASSLRLSDDRWYGYTF. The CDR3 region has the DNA TGCGCCAGCAGCTTGCGATTGTCCGACGACAGATGGTATGGCTACACCTTC.

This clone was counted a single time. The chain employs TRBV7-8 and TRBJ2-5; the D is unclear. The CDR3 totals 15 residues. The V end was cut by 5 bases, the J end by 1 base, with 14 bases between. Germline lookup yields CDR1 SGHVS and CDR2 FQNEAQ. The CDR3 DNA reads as TGTGCCAGCAGCCCCCTGACCGGCGGCCAAGAGACCCAGTACTTC. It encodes CASSPLTGGQETQYF.

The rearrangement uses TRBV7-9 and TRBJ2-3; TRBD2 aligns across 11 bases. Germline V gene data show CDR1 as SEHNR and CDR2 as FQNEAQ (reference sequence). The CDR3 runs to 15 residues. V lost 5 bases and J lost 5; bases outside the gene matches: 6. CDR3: CASSPPTSGGDTQYF. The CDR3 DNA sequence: TGTGCCAGCAGCCCCCCTACTAGCGGGGGAGATACGCAGTATTTT.